This T cell receptor beta chain was captured by sequencing in a study of T-cell reconstitution after alpha-beta-depleted transplantation in children. Regarding the study as a whole: Alpha-beta T cells about two months after transplant reportedly derived from several hundred expanded graft clones.

Germline V gene sequence: CDR1 KGHSH, CDR2 LQKENI. The CDR3 runs to 14 residues. To note about this clonotype: Its matching antigen is unknown. Germline is not matched at one junction end, which may reflect a read error.

As it was prepared, the TCRbeta library received unique molecular identifiers. Using its own MiXCR run on the PCR reads, TCRdb lists one record per CDR3 protein. The table lists roughly 570,000 distinct CDR3 sequences, more than 20% of them singletons. Sequencing was performed on PBMCs, taken before TCRalphabeta/CD19-depleted stem cell transplant. This TCR was recovered from a boy under three years old with Wiskott-Aldrich syndrome, due to receive a stem cell transplant. The chain joins TRBV18 to TRBJ1-4, with D possibly being TRBD1 (6 bases). CDR3 residues: CASSPRDTNEKLFF. CDR3 DNA sequence: TGTGCCAGCTCACCCCGGGACACAAATGAAAAACTTTTTTTT.